Listed below are T cell receptor beta chains from one sample, sequenced in a study of T cell responses to AZD1222 COVID-19 vaccine. Only in-frame clones appear in the TCRdb table, and some are missing; sequencing was by immunoSEQ multiplex PCR. The sample includes 100,000 or so clones, more than 90% of them seen just once. Source: peripheral blood, taken on day 0 of AZD1222 vaccination. The receptor source for this set is an adult in good health. Each CDR3 is given with its conserved first and last residue. The D gene is left open where the match is weak. The listing skips clone size in some rows; elsewhere it reads once, few, many or a size class.

d_call: TRBD2
v_call: TRBV24-1
j_call: TRBJ2-1
clone_size: -
cdr3_aa: CATSDSAGGLYNEQFF
cdr3_nt: TGTGCCACCAGTGATTCAGCGGGGGGATTATACAATGAGCAGTTCTTC

d_call: -
v_call: TRBV5-5
j_call: TRBJ1-1
clone_size: -
cdr3_aa: CASRVGTEAFF
cdr3_nt: TGTGCCAGCCGCGTCGGCACTGAAGCTTTCTTT

d_call: -
v_call: TRBV19
j_call: TRBJ1-2
clone_size: -
cdr3_aa: CASSIQGAYGYTF
cdr3_nt: TGTGCCAGTAGTATACAGGGAGCCTATGGCTACACCTTC

d_call: TRBD1
v_call: TRBV18
j_call: TRBJ1-4
clone_size: -
cdr3_aa: CASSPGQLNEKLFF
cdr3_nt: TGTGCCAGCTCACCGGGACAGTTAAATGAAAAACTGTTTTTT

d_call: -
v_call: TRBV5-4
j_call: TRBJ2-7
clone_size: -
cdr3_aa: CASSTWSGHEQYF
cdr3_nt: TGTGCCAGCTCGACATGGAGCGGCCACGAGCAGTACTTC

d_call: -
v_call: TRBV6-5
j_call: TRBJ2-3
clone_size: few
cdr3_aa: CASSPFSTDTQYF
cdr3_nt: TGTGCCAGCAGTCCTTTTAGCACAGATACGCAGTATTTT

d_call: TRBD1
v_call: TRBV27
j_call: TRBJ2-7
clone_size: -
cdr3_aa: CASSSRGQGHEQYF
cdr3_nt: TGTGCCAGCTCCTCCCGAGGACAGGGACACGAGCAGTACTTC

d_call: -
v_call: TRBV4-1
j_call: TRBJ1-1
clone_size: -
cdr3_aa: CASRGQLKNTEAFF
cdr3_nt: TGCGCCAGCAGAGGACAGCTTAAAAACACTGAAGCTTTCTTT

d_call: -
v_call: TRBV7-9
j_call: TRBJ1-1
clone_size: -
cdr3_aa: CASSSHRKSMNTEAFF
cdr3_nt: TGTGCCAGCAGCTCACACAGGAAATCCATGAACACTGAAGCTTTCTTT

d_call: TRBD1
v_call: TRBV25-1
j_call: TRBJ1-2
clone_size: -
cdr3_aa: CASSGDRGQGGYTF
cdr3_nt: TGTGCCAGCAGTGGGGACAGGGGGCAAGGTGGCTACACCTTC

d_call: TRBD2
v_call: TRBV27
j_call: TRBJ2-3
clone_size: -
cdr3_aa: CASGPSGRILGRDTQYF
cdr3_nt: TGTGCCAGCGGACCTAGCGGGAGGATACTAGGGCGAGATACGCAGTATTTT

d_call: TRBD1
v_call: TRBV19
j_call: TRBJ1-1
clone_size: -
cdr3_aa: CATSPSYRGGTEAFF
cdr3_nt: TGTGCCACCTCGCCTAGTTACAGGGGAGGCACTGAAGCTTTCTTT

d_call: -
v_call: TRBV19
j_call: TRBJ2-2
clone_size: -
cdr3_aa: CASSEQAGTGELFF
cdr3_nt: TGTGCCAGTAGTGAACAGGCGGGCACCGGGGAGCTGTTTTTT

d_call: TRBD2
v_call: TRBV5-1
j_call: TRBJ2-3
clone_size: -
cdr3_aa: CASSLLAGGLTDTQYF
cdr3_nt: TGCGCCAGCAGCTTATTAGCGGGAGGGCTCACAGATACGCAGTATTTT

d_call: -
v_call: TRBV28
j_call: TRBJ1-5
clone_size: -
cdr3_aa: CASSLLDFAKGQPQHF
cdr3_nt: TGTGCCAGCAGTTTATTGGACTTCGCCAAGGGGCAGCCCCAGCATTTT

d_call: -
v_call: TRBV3-1/TRBV3-2
j_call: TRBJ1-1
clone_size: -
cdr3_aa: CASSREGFRAFF
cdr3_nt: TGTGCCAGCAGCCGGGAGGGATTCCGAGCTTTCTTT

d_call: -
v_call: TRBV23-1
j_call: TRBJ1-6
clone_size: -
cdr3_aa: CASSQGRGTRKTLLHF
cdr3_nt: TGCGCCAGCAGTCAAGGGAGGGGGACCCGAAAAACTCTACTCCACTTT

d_call: -
v_call: TRBV20-1
j_call: TRBJ1-1
clone_size: -
cdr3_aa: CSASSGTEAFF
cdr3_nt: TGCAGTGCTAGTTCGGGCACTGAAGCTTTCTTT

d_call: -
v_call: TRBV5-1
j_call: TRBJ2-5
clone_size: -
cdr3_aa: CASSSEGGQTQYF
cdr3_nt: TGCGCCAGCAGCTCGGAAGGAGGTCAGACCCAGTACTTC

d_call: TRBD1
v_call: TRBV20-1
j_call: TRBJ1-5
clone_size: -
cdr3_aa: CSASRQGGGSNQPQHF
cdr3_nt: TGCAGTGCTAGTCGACAGGGGGGTGGCAGCAATCAGCCCCAGCATTTT

d_call: TRBD1
v_call: TRBV28
j_call: TRBJ1-6
clone_size: -
cdr3_aa: CASSWGPGTGDSPLHF
cdr3_nt: TGTGCCAGCAGTTGGGGCCCCGGGACAGGGGATTCACCCCTCCACTTT

d_call: -
v_call: TRBV6-4
j_call: TRBJ2-3
clone_size: -
cdr3_aa: CASSAVDGGTDTQYF
cdr3_nt: TGTGCCAGCAGTGCCGTAGACGGGGGCACAGATACGCAGTATTTT

d_call: TRBD1
v_call: TRBV11-3
j_call: TRBJ1-3
clone_size: -
cdr3_aa: CASSPDRVGNTIYF
cdr3_nt: TGTGCCAGCAGCCCAGACAGGGTTGGAAACACCATATATTTT

d_call: -
v_call: TRBV6-5
j_call: TRBJ1-2
clone_size: -
cdr3_aa: CASSVQGRYGYTF
cdr3_nt: TGTGCCAGCAGCGTACAGGGACGCTATGGCTACACCTTC

d_call: TRBD1
v_call: TRBV14
j_call: TRBJ2-1
clone_size: once
cdr3_aa: CASSQGRLRDRSRNEQFF
cdr3_nt: TGTGCCAGCAGCCAAGGTCGGCTCCGGGACAGATCCCGCAATGAGCAGTTCTTC

d_call: TRBD1
v_call: TRBV5-1
j_call: TRBJ1-3
clone_size: -
cdr3_aa: CASTGQGAAGNTIYF
cdr3_nt: TGCGCCAGCACCGGACAGGGTGCGGCTGGAAACACCATATATTTT

d_call: TRBD1
v_call: TRBV4-1
j_call: TRBJ1-2
clone_size: -
cdr3_aa: CASKGQTPTYYGYTF
cdr3_nt: TGCGCCAGCAAGGGACAGACACCAACCTACTATGGCTACACCTTC

d_call: -
v_call: TRBV19
j_call: TRBJ1-1
clone_size: -
cdr3_aa: CASSGQDTEAFF
cdr3_nt: TGTGCCAGTAGTGGTCAAGACACTGAAGCTTTCTTT

d_call: -
v_call: TRBV5-1
j_call: TRBJ2-1
clone_size: -
cdr3_aa: CASSFQAEKFF
cdr3_nt: TGCGCCAGCAGCTTTCAGGCCGAAAAGTTCTTC

d_call: TRBD2
v_call: TRBV14
j_call: TRBJ2-7
clone_size: -
cdr3_aa: CASSQVPSGQGEQYF
cdr3_nt: TGTGCCAGCAGCCAAGTACCTAGCGGCCAGGGCGAGCAGTACTTC

d_call: TRBD2
v_call: TRBV19
j_call: TRBJ2-1
clone_size: -
cdr3_aa: CASSTSGLPEQFF
cdr3_nt: TGTGCCAGTAGTACTAGCGGACTCCCCGAGCAGTTCTTC

d_call: TRBD1
v_call: TRBV2
j_call: TRBJ2-5
clone_size: -
cdr3_aa: CASGTGSETQYF
cdr3_nt: TGTGCCAGCGGGACAGGGTCGGAGACCCAGTACTTC

d_call: -
v_call: TRBV28
j_call: TRBJ2-7
clone_size: -
cdr3_aa: CASSITDEQYF
cdr3_nt: TGTGCCAGCAGCATAACCGACGAGCAGTACTTC

d_call: TRBD2
v_call: TRBV11-3
j_call: TRBJ2-1
clone_size: -
cdr3_aa: CASSPLGTTGLNEQFF
cdr3_nt: TGTGCCAGCAGCCCCCTCGGGACTACGGGGTTGAATGAGCAGTTCTTC

d_call: -
v_call: TRBV19
j_call: TRBJ1-1
clone_size: -
cdr3_aa: CAATDGPGTEAFF
cdr3_nt: TGTGCCGCAACCGACGGACCTGGGACTGAAGCTTTCTTT

d_call: -
v_call: TRBV4-1
j_call: TRBJ1-1
clone_size: -
cdr3_aa: CASSQGVGTEAFF
cdr3_nt: TGCGCCAGCAGCCAGGGGGTTGGCACTGAAGCTTTCTTT

d_call: -
v_call: TRBV6-1
j_call: TRBJ2-7
clone_size: -
cdr3_aa: CASSDGGLYEQYF
cdr3_nt: TGTGCCAGCAGTGACGGGGGACTCTACGAGCAGTACTTC

d_call: TRBD1
v_call: TRBV27
j_call: TRBJ1-1
clone_size: -
cdr3_aa: CASHRRQGDFIRTEAFF
cdr3_nt: TGTGCCAGCCATAGACGACAGGGGGATTTTATCAGGACTGAAGCTTTCTTT

d_call: TRBD1
v_call: TRBV5-4
j_call: TRBJ1-2
clone_size: -
cdr3_aa: CASSLGTGGYGYTF
cdr3_nt: TGTGCCAGCAGCTTGGGGACAGGAGGATATGGCTACACCTTC

d_call: -
v_call: TRBV11-3
j_call: TRBJ1-1
clone_size: -
cdr3_aa: CASSLLPAAEAFF
cdr3_nt: TGTGCCAGCAGCTTACTCCCAGCGGCTGAAGCTTTCTTT

d_call: -
v_call: TRBV2
j_call: TRBJ1-6
clone_size: -
cdr3_aa: CASSTDYNSPLHF
cdr3_nt: TGTGCCAGCAGTACAGATTATAATTCACCCCTCCACTTT

d_call: TRBD1
v_call: TRBV5-1
j_call: TRBJ1-3
clone_size: -
cdr3_aa: CASSLDGQGGENTIYF
cdr3_nt: TGCGCCAGCAGCTTGGATGGACAGGGAGGAGAAAACACCATATATTTT

d_call: -
v_call: TRBV30
j_call: TRBJ1-2
clone_size: -
cdr3_aa: CAWSFYYGYTF
cdr3_nt: TGTGCCTGGAGTTTCTACTATGGCTACACCTTC

d_call: -
v_call: TRBV30
j_call: TRBJ2-1
clone_size: few
cdr3_aa: CAWSVRLGINEQFF
cdr3_nt: TGTGCCTGGAGTGTACGACTAGGGATCAATGAGCAGTTCTTC

d_call: -
v_call: TRBV5-1
j_call: TRBJ2-3
clone_size: -
cdr3_aa: CASSLEVGGRGSDTQYF
cdr3_nt: TGCGCCAGCAGCTTGGAGGTTGGAGGGAGGGGGTCAGATACGCAGTATTTT

d_call: -
v_call: TRBV27
j_call: TRBJ1-1
clone_size: -
cdr3_aa: CASSLGTDMNTEAFF
cdr3_nt: TGTGCCAGCAGTTTAGGAACGGACATGAACACTGAAGCTTTCTTT

d_call: -
v_call: TRBV28
j_call: TRBJ2-1
clone_size: -
cdr3_aa: CASSFVDRNNEQFF
cdr3_nt: TGTGCCAGCAGTTTTGTGGACAGAAACAATGAGCAGTTCTTC

d_call: -
v_call: TRBV2
j_call: TRBJ2-7
clone_size: -
cdr3_aa: CASTRQGPSYEQYF
cdr3_nt: TGTGCCAGCACGAGGCAAGGGCCCTCCTACGAGCAGTACTTC

d_call: -
v_call: TRBV27
j_call: TRBJ1-4
clone_size: -
cdr3_aa: CASSSVLGSEKLFF
cdr3_nt: TGTGCCAGCAGTTCGGTCCTGGGGAGTGAAAAACTGTTTTTT